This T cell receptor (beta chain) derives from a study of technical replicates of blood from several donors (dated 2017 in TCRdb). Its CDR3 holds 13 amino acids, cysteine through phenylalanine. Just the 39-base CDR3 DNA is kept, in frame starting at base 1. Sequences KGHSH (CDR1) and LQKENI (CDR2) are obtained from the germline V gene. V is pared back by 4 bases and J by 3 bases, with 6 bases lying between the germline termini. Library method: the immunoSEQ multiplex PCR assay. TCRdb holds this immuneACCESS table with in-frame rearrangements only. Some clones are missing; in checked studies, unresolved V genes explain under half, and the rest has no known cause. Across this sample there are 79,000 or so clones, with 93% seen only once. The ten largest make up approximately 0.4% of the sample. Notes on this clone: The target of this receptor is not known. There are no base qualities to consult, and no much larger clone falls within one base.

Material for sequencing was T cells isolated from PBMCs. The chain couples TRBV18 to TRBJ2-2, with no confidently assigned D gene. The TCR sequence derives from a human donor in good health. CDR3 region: CASSLRDTGELFF. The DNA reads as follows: TGTGCCAGCTCACTCCGGGACACCGGGGAGCTGTTTTTT.